The TCR beta chain under discussion was sequenced for a study of shared clonotypes between healthy human individuals. The method was immunoSEQ multiplex PCR; TCRdb's version includes in-frame clones alone and lacks a portion of them. The sample consists of hundreds of thousands of clones, roughly 95% of them appearing once. The naive CD8 population came from CD45RO-negative cells selected for CCR7, without terminally differentiated effector memory CD45RA+ cells. The CDR3 loop spans 14 amino acids. Per the germline V gene, CDR1 is MDHEN and CDR2 is SYDVKM. Unmatched junction bases numbered 5, after V lost 5 bases and J lost 8 bases.

Sequencing was carried out using naive CD8+ T cells sorted from blood. This clonotype was sampled from a woman aged 25 to 45 in good health. V usage is TRBV28 and J usage is TRBJ2-1, with 11 bases identical to TRBD2. CDR3 bases: TGTGCCAGCAGTGTAGCGGGAGGGCCCTATGAGCAGTTCTTC. Translation: CASSVAGGPYEQFF.